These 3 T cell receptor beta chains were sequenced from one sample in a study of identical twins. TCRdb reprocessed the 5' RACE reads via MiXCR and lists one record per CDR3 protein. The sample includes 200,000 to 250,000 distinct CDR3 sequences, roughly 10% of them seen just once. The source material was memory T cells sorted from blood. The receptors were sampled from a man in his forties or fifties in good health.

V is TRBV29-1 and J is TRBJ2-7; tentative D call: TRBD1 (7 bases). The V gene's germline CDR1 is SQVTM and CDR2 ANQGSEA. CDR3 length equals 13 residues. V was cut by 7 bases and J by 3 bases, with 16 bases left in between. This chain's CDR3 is CSATQGGNYEQYF. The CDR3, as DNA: TGCAGCGCAACTCAGGGGGGCAACTACGAGCAGTACTTC.

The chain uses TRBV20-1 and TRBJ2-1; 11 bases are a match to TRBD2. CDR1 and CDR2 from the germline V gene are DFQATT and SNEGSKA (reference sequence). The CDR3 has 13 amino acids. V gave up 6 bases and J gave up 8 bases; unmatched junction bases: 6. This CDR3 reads CSALSGRGDEQFF. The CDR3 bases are TGCAGTGCCCTTAGCGGGAGGGGTGATGAGCAGTTCTTC.

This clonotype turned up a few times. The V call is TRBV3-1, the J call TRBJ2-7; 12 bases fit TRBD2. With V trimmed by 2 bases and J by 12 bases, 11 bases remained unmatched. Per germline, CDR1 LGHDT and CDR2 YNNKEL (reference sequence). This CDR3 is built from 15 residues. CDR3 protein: CASSQTSGRLSSAYF. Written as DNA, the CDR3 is TGTGCCAGCAGCCAAACTAGCGGGAGGCTCTCCAGTGCGTACTTC.